The sequence of this TCR beta chain was determined in a study of cytomegalovirus exposure and HLA in healthy donors. Study summary: Of more than 350 genotyped donors, more than 75% clustered with self-reported Caucasian donors.

Primers for the PCR totalled 60 Vbeta and 13 Jbeta. The protocol was immunoSEQ multiplex PCR, while the TCRdb copy is restricted to in-frame clones and leaves out a portion. Found here are approximately 160,000 clones, around 80% of them singletons; the top ten hold around 1%. The germline gives CDR1 SGDLS, CDR2 YYNGEE. The CDR3 sequence is 15 residues long. The V end lost 4 bases, the J end lost 6 bases, and 17 bases lay between the germline ends. The V call is TRBV9, the J call TRBJ1-5, with D maybe TRBD1 (6 bases). The sample was PBMCs. This clonotype was sampled from a woman aged 40 to 50 in good health and CMV-seronegative. The CDR3 region is CASSRRGLGGQPQHF. CDR3 bases: TGTGCCAGCAGCAGGCGAGGGCTAGGGGGTCAGCCCCAGCATTTT.